Listed below are T cell receptor beta chains from one sample, sequenced in a study of response to subunit inactivated influenza vaccine. TCRdb independently ran MiXCR on the RT-PCR reads; one entry per CDR3 protein. The top ten clones hold about 9.9% of a sample with about 650,000 distinct CDR3 sequences, around a sixth of them seen once. The material was PBMCs from blood, obtained 11 to 12 days after vaccination. The receptors stem from a man aged 45-65 years who received an inactivated influenza vaccine. The CDR3 runs from the conserved cysteine through the conserved F or W. D genes are given only for firm matches. Part of the rows lack a size; the others show once, few, many or a class for expanded clones.

v_gene: TRBV15; abundance: few; d_gene: NA; len: 13; j_gene: TRBJ2-3; CDR3aa: CATSTGQEGTQYF; CDR3nt: TGTGCCACCAGCACCGGACAGGAGGGTACGCAGTATTTT
v_gene: TRBV5-1; abundance: NA; d_gene: NA; len: 15; j_gene: TRBJ2-6; CDR3aa: CASSSTVTGANVLTF; CDR3nt: TGCGCCAGCAGCTCCACAGTGACTGGGGCCAACGTCCTGACTTTC
v_gene: TRBV29-1; abundance: few; d_gene: NA; len: 12; j_gene: TRBJ1-2; CDR3aa: CSVGQNNYGYTF; CDR3nt: TGCAGCGTTGGACAGAATAACTATGGCTACACCTTC
v_gene: TRBV5-6; abundance: few; d_gene: TRBD2; len: 16; j_gene: TRBJ2-7; CDR3aa: CASSLGLAGSGSEQYF; CDR3nt: TGTGCCAGCTCTTTGGGACTAGCGGGATCGGGCAGCGAGCAGTACTTC
v_gene: TRBV12-3/TRBV12-4; abundance: NA; d_gene: NA; len: 11; j_gene: TRBJ2-3; CDR3aa: CASKRIDTQYF; CDR3nt: TGTGCCAGCAAACGGATAGATACGCAGTATTTT
v_gene: TRBV15; abundance: NA; d_gene: NA; len: 13; j_gene: TRBJ2-7; CDR3aa: CATSRGRVYEQYF; CDR3nt: TGTGCCACCAGCAGAGGAAGGGTCTACGAGCAGTACTTC
v_gene: TRBV7-2; abundance: NA; d_gene: TRBD1; len: 14; j_gene: TRBJ2-5; CDR3aa: CASSTGGGGETQYF; CDR3nt: TGTGCCAGCAGCACAGGGGGCGGAGGGGAGACCCAGTACTTC
v_gene: TRBV4-2; abundance: NA; d_gene: TRBD2; len: 18; j_gene: TRBJ2-4; CDR3aa: CASSQDLLAGVGGNIQYF; CDR3nt: TGTGCCAGCAGCCAAGATCTACTAGCGGGAGTTGGGGGAAACATTCAGTACTTC
v_gene: TRBV1; abundance: NA; d_gene: NA; len: 17; j_gene: TRBJ2-2; CDR3aa: CTSSQDEAGVYTGELFF; CDR3nt: TGCACCAGCAGCCAAGATGAGGCGGGGGTGTACACCGGGGAGCTGTTTTTT
v_gene: TRBV18; abundance: NA; d_gene: NA; len: 19; j_gene: TRBJ2-1; CDR3aa: CASSPRGLGSADSYNEQFF; CDR3nt: TGTGCCAGCTCACCACGGGGATTGGGGTCAGCGGACTCCTACAATGAGCAGTTCTTC
v_gene: TRBV12-3/TRBV12-4; abundance: few; d_gene: NA; len: 14; j_gene: TRBJ2-7; CDR3aa: CASSLGGPNYEQYF; CDR3nt: TGTGCCAGCAGTTTAGGGGGCCCAAACTACGAGCAGTACTTC
v_gene: TRBV7-6; abundance: NA; d_gene: NA; len: 13; j_gene: TRBJ2-5; CDR3aa: CASSSLSQETQYF; CDR3nt: TGTGCCAGCAGCTCCCTTTCGCAAGAGACCCAGTACTTC
v_gene: TRBV6-2/TRBV6-3; abundance: NA; d_gene: NA; len: 13; j_gene: TRBJ2-3; CDR3aa: CASSYPRGDTQYF; CDR3nt: TGTGCCAGCAGTTACCCGAGGGGAGATACGCAGTATTTT
v_gene: TRBV29-1; abundance: few; d_gene: NA; len: 11; j_gene: TRBJ1-1; CDR3aa: CSVGLGTEAFF; CDR3nt: TGCAGCGTGGGGTTGGGCACTGAAGCTTTCTTT
v_gene: TRBV6-2/TRBV6-3; abundance: NA; d_gene: TRBD2; len: 16; j_gene: TRBJ2-1; CDR3aa: CASSYHPGLAIDEQFF; CDR3nt: TGTGCCAGCAGTTACCATCCGGGACTAGCGATCGATGAGCAGTTCTTC
v_gene: TRBV11-2; abundance: few; d_gene: NA; len: 17; j_gene: TRBJ2-1; CDR3aa: CASSFLRGAGNRDEQFF; CDR3nt: TGTGCCAGCAGCTTCCTTCGGGGGGCAGGGAATAGAGATGAGCAGTTCTTC
v_gene: TRBV20-1; abundance: few; d_gene: NA; len: 17; j_gene: TRBJ2-1; CDR3aa: CSANSHLLARSYNEQFF; CDR3nt: TGCAGTGCCAACTCTCACCTTCTAGCGCGCTCCTACAATGAGCAGTTCTTC
v_gene: TRBV9; abundance: many; d_gene: TRBD2; len: 14; j_gene: TRBJ2-1; CDR3aa: CASSVGGRAGEQFF; CDR3nt: TGTGCCAGCAGCGTAGGCGGGAGGGCGGGGGAGCAGTTCTTC
v_gene: TRBV6-2/TRBV6-3; abundance: few; d_gene: TRBD2; len: 16; j_gene: TRBJ2-3; CDR3aa: CASSYSRGGPGDTQYF; CDR3nt: TGTGCCAGCAGTTACTCGCGCGGGGGGCCAGGAGATACGCAGTATTTT
v_gene: TRBV28; abundance: many; d_gene: NA; len: 16; j_gene: TRBJ1-3; CDR3aa: CASSSLRGPSGNTIYF; CDR3nt: TGTGCCAGCAGTTCCCTTCGGGGCCCCTCTGGAAACACCATATATTTT
v_gene: TRBV5-5; abundance: NA; d_gene: NA; len: 15; j_gene: TRBJ2-6; CDR3aa: CASSLAGDGANVLTF; CDR3nt: TGTGCCAGCAGCTTGGCCGGGGACGGGGCCAACGTCCTGACTTTC
v_gene: TRBV5-6; abundance: few; d_gene: TRBD2; len: 17; j_gene: TRBJ2-5; CDR3aa: CASSWGLAALPQETQYF; CDR3nt: TGTGCCAGCAGCTGGGGACTAGCGGCTCTCCCCCAAGAGACCCAGTACTTC
v_gene: TRBV7-2; abundance: few; d_gene: NA; len: 13; j_gene: TRBJ2-1; CDR3aa: CASSLEGGNDAGF; CDR3nt: TGTGCCAGCAGCTTAGAGGGCGGGAACGATGCGGGCTTC
v_gene: TRBV28; abundance: few; d_gene: NA; len: 15; j_gene: TRBJ1-5; CDR3aa: CASSLAGRFGQPQHF; CDR3nt: TGTGCCAGCAGTTTGGCGGGCAGGTTCGGTCAGCCCCAGCATTTT
v_gene: TRBV7-9; abundance: NA; d_gene: NA; len: 14; j_gene: TRBJ2-3; CDR3aa: CASRARAGLDTQYF; CDR3nt: TGTGCCAGCAGGGCCCGGGCAGGTTTAGATACGCAGTATTTT
v_gene: TRBV7-2; abundance: few; d_gene: TRBD2; len: 17; j_gene: TRBJ2-5; CDR3aa: CASSPLLAIPTKETQYF; CDR3nt: TGTGCCAGCAGCCCATTACTAGCGATTCCGACTAAAGAGACCCAGTACTTC
v_gene: TRBV2; abundance: many; d_gene: NA; len: 12; j_gene: TRBJ1-4; CDR3aa: CASSEAGRKLFF; CDR3nt: TGTGCCAGCAGTGAAGCGGGACGAAAACTGTTTTTT
v_gene: TRBV20-1; abundance: NA; d_gene: NA; len: 13; j_gene: TRBJ2-7; CDR3aa: CSTRGMASYEQYF; CDR3nt: TGCAGTACTAGGGGAATGGCCTCCTACGAGCAGTACTTC
v_gene: TRBV12-3/TRBV12-4; abundance: few; d_gene: NA; len: 16; j_gene: TRBJ1-1; CDR3aa: CASSLPGRVMNTEAFF; CDR3nt: TGTGCCAGCAGCCTACCGGGACGAGTCATGAACACTGAAGCTTTCTTT
v_gene: TRBV5-1; abundance: NA; d_gene: NA; len: 14; j_gene: TRBJ2-7; CDR3aa: CASSGVDVLDEQYF; CDR3nt: TGCGCCAGCAGCGGAGTTGACGTTCTCGACGAGCAGTACTTC
v_gene: TRBV6-5; abundance: few; d_gene: NA; len: 13; j_gene: TRBJ1-1; CDR3aa: CASRYADGGTAFF; CDR3nt: TGTGCCAGCAGATACGCTGACGGGGGGACGGCTTTCTTT
v_gene: TRBV12-3/TRBV12-4; abundance: NA; d_gene: NA; len: 12; j_gene: TRBJ2-3; CDR3aa: CASSLQSDTQYF; CDR3nt: TGTGCCAGCAGTCTACAGTCAGATACGCAGTATTTT
v_gene: TRBV6-2/TRBV6-3; abundance: NA; d_gene: NA; len: 12; j_gene: TRBJ2-3; CDR3aa: CASSYSRRTQYF; CDR3nt: TGTGCCAGCAGTTACTCGCGGCGTACGCAGTATTTT
v_gene: TRBV5-5; abundance: many; d_gene: NA; len: 13; j_gene: TRBJ1-5; CDR3aa: CASSFHSNQPQHF; CDR3nt: TGTGCCAGCAGCTTCCATAGCAATCAGCCCCAGCATTTT
v_gene: TRBV6-1; abundance: NA; d_gene: TRBD1; len: 15; j_gene: TRBJ2-5; CDR3aa: CASSMDRGLGETQYF; CDR3nt: TGTGCCAGCAGTATGGACAGGGGGCTCGGGGAGACCCAGTACTTC
v_gene: TRBV2; abundance: NA; d_gene: NA; len: 15; j_gene: TRBJ1-5; CDR3aa: CASSELRQSNQPQHF; CDR3nt: TGTGCCAGCAGTGAATTACGGCAGTCCAATCAGCCCCAGCATTTT
v_gene: TRBV20-1; abundance: few; d_gene: NA; len: 15; j_gene: TRBJ2-5; CDR3aa: CSALGQGGGQETQYF; CDR3nt: TGCAGTGCCCTGGGGCAGGGGGGTGGCCAAGAGACCCAGTACTTC
v_gene: TRBV19; abundance: NA; d_gene: NA; len: 14; j_gene: TRBJ1-2; CDR3aa: CASSMRQGLSGYTF; CDR3nt: TGTGCCAGTAGTATGAGGCAGGGTTTGTCTGGCTACACCTTC
v_gene: TRBV5-1; abundance: NA; d_gene: TRBD1; len: 14; j_gene: TRBJ2-7; CDR3aa: CASSEDREVYEQYF; CDR3nt: TGCGCCAGCAGCGAGGACAGGGAAGTATACGAGCAGTACTTC
v_gene: TRBV4-2; abundance: many; d_gene: TRBD1; len: 16; j_gene: TRBJ1-1; CDR3aa: CASSQAGQAINTEAFF; CDR3nt: TGTGCCAGCAGCCAAGCGGGACAGGCGATTAACACTGAAGCTTTCTTT
v_gene: TRBV20-1; abundance: few; d_gene: NA; len: 13; j_gene: TRBJ2-7; CDR3aa: CSARVVGLVEQYF; CDR3nt: TGCAGTGCTAGAGTCGTGGGTTTGGTCGAGCAGTACTTC
v_gene: TRBV30; abundance: NA; d_gene: NA; len: 13; j_gene: TRBJ2-7; CDR3aa: CAWSLGLTYEQYF; CDR3nt: TGTGCCTGGAGTCTAGGGCTCACCTACGAGCAGTACTTC
v_gene: TRBV9; abundance: NA; d_gene: NA; len: 15; j_gene: TRBJ2-1; CDR3aa: CASSGGKEGRLEQFF; CDR3nt: TGTGCCAGCAGCGGAGGAAAGGAAGGGCGTCTTGAGCAGTTCTTC
v_gene: TRBV12-3/TRBV12-4; abundance: few; d_gene: NA; len: 14; j_gene: TRBJ2-1; CDR3aa: CASSPQGIPNEQFF; CDR3nt: TGTGCCAGCAGTCCTCAGGGAATACCCAATGAGCAGTTCTTC
v_gene: TRBV12-3/TRBV12-4; abundance: NA; d_gene: TRBD1; len: 14; j_gene: TRBJ2-5; CDR3aa: CASSSWDRQETQYF; CDR3nt: TGTGCCAGCAGTTCTTGGGACAGACAAGAGACCCAGTACTTC
v_gene: TRBV5-1; abundance: many; d_gene: NA; len: 13; j_gene: TRBJ1-6; CDR3aa: CASSLAEDSPLHF; CDR3nt: TGCGCCAGCAGCTTGGCCGAGGATTCACCCCTCCACTTT
v_gene: TRBV3-1; abundance: few; d_gene: TRBD1; len: 15; j_gene: TRBJ2-6; CDR3aa: CASSQQGQAANVLTF; CDR3nt: TGTGCCAGCAGCCAGCAGGGACAGGCGGCCAACGTCCTGACTTTC